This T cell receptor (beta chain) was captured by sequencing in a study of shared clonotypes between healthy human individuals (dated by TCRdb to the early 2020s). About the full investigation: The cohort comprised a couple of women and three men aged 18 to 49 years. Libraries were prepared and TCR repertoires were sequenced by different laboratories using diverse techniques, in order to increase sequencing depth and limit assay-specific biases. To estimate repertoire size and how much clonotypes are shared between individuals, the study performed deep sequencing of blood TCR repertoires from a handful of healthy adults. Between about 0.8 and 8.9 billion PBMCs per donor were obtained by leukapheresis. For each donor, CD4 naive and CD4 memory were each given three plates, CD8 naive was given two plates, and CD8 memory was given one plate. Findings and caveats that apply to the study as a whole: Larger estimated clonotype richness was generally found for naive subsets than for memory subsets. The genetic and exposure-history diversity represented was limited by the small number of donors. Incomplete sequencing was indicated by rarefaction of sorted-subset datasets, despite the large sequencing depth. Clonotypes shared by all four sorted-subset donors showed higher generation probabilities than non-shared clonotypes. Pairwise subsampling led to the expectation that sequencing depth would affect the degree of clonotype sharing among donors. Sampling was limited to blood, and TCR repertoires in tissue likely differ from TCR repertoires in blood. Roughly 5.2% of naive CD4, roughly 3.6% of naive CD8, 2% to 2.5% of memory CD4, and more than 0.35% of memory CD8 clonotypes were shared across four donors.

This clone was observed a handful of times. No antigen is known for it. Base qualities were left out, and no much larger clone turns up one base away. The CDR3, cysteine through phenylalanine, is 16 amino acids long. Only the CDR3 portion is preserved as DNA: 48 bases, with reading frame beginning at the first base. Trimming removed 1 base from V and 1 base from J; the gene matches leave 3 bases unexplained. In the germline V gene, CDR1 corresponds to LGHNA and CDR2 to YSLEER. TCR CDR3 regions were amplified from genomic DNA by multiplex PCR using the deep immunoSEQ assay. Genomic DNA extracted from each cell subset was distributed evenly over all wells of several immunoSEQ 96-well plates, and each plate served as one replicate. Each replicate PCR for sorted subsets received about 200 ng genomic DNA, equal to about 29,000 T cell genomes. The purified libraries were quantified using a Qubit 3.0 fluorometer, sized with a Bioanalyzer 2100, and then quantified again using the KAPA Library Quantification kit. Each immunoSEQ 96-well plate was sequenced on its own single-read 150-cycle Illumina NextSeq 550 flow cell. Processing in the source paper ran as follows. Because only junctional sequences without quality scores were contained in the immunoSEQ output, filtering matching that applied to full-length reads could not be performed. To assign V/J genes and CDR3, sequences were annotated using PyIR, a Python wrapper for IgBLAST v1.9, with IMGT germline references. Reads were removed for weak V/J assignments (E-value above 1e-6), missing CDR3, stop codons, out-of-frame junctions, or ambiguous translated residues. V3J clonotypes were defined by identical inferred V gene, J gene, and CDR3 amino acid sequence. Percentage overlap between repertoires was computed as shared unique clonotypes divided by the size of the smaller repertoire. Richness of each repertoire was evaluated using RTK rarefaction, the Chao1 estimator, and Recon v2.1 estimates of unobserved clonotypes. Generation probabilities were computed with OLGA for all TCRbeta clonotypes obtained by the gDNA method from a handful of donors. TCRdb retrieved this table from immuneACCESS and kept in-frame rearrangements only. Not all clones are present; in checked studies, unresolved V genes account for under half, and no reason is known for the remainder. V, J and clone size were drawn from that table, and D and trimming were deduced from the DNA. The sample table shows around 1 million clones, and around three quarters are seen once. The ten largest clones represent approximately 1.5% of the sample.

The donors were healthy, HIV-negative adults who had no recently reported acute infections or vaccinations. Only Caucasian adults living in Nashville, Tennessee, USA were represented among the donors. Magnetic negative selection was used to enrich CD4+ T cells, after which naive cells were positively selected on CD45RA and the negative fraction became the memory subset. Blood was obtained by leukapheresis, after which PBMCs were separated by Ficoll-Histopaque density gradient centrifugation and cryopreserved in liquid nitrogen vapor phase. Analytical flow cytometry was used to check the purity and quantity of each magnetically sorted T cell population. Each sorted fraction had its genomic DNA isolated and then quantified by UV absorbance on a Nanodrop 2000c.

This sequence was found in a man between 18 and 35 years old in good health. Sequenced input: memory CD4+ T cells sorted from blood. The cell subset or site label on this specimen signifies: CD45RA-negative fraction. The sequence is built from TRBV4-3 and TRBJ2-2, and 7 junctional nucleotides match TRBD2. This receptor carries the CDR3 CASSQGAGVNTGELFF. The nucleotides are TGCGCCAGCAGCCAAGGGGCGGGAGTGAACACCGGGGAGCTGTTTTTT.